This TCR beta chain comes out of a study of CXCR3-negative and CXCR3-positive naive CD8 T cells. Findings and caveats of the study: The TRBV-TRBJ usage of naive CXCR3-negative and CXCR3-positive cells was similar, but that of memory cells differed.

Germline loops: CDR1 SSHAT, CDR2 FNYEAQ (reference sequence). CDR3 length: 16 residues. As regards this clonotype: Its specificity is unknown.

UMI-labeled TRB cDNA libraries were prepared by 5' RACE. From its re-call of the 5' RACE reads, TCRdb lists each CDR3 protein once, without DNA. The table lists 45,000 to 60,000 distinct CDR3 sequences. The source is a human donor in good health. Some clones in this sample may be carry-over from other donors' samples. Material: naive CXCR3- CD8+ T cells from blood. Subset meaning: CD45RO-CCR7+CD27+CD95- naive CD8+ T cells lacking CXCR3 (TNR3-). This rearrangement joins TRBV7-7 to TRBJ2-5; TCRdb proposes TRBD1, but this gene call is untestable without DNA. CDR3 amino acids: CASSLRPSASPETQYF.